This TCR beta chain appears in the sequencing data of a study of radiation and T cells in renal cell carcinoma. Between the trimmed V and J ends, which lost 5 bases and 2 bases, there was a span of 14 bases. This CDR3 is built from 15 residues. Germline V gene data show CDR1 as KGHSH and CDR2 as LQKENI. Time point described: baseline pretreatment blood. Treatment meaning: 15 Gy SBRT to primary tumor, nephrectomy 4 weeks later. TCRdb keeps only in-frame clones here, not all; method: immunoSEQ multiplex PCR. The data hold approximately 100,000 clones, with approximately 86% observed a single time. The sequence was obtained from a man aged 45-65 years with renal cell carcinoma. The starting material was blood, obtained from a patient whose treatment included radiotherapy and nephrectomy. The V call is TRBV18, the J call TRBJ2-3; D unclear. The CDR3 DNA reads as TGTGCCAGCTCATCCTCGACTGGAACCACAGATACGCAGTATTTT. As protein: CASSSSTGTTDTQYF.